The 2 T cell receptor beta chains in this list originate from one sample, sequenced in a study of spatial heterogeneity in lung cancer. TCRdb recomputed calls from the 5' RACE reads with MiXCR, one row per CDR3 protein. The repertoire includes roughly 120,000 distinct CDR3 sequences, under 14% of them detected once, and 24% sits in the top ten. As for time point: blood at routine non-recurrence follow-up after resection. This material consisted of PBMCs, taken at follow-up. These receptors were obtained from a female donor with early-stage non-small cell lung cancer.

As regards this clonotype: This clone may be a read error of a much larger clone one base away. The genes are TRBV28 and TRBJ1-1, with unresolved D. Germline V gene sequence: CDR1 MDHEN, CDR2 SYDVKM. This CDR3 region has 14 residues. The CDR3 nucleotides read TGTGTCAGCAGTTTTGAGTACAAGAACACTGAAGCTTTCTTT. Protein product: CVSSFEYKNTEAFF.

This clonotype appeared many times. V and J are TRBV3-1 and TRBJ2-3, with a weak D call TRBD2 (5 bases). The CDR3 length is 15 residues. CDR1 LGHDT and CDR2 YNNKEL come from the germline V gene (reference sequence). V lost 1 base and J 1 base, leaving 9 bases between the germline ends. CDR3 coding DNA: TGTGCCAGCAGCCAAGTTCCAGCGGGCACAGATACGCAGTATTTT. Residues: CASSQVPAGTDTQYF.